This entry features one TCR beta chain sequence. The antigen this receptor binds is unknown. Qualities for individual bases were not recorded, and no much larger clone is one base off. The time point label on this specimen signifies: peripheral blood 6 weeks after treatment start. The cohort comprised 25 to 35 patients with locally advanced or metastatic urothelial carcinoma treated at Memorial Sloan Kettering on a trial protocol. Peripheral blood mononuclear cells were collected pretreatment and during treatment, at between 1 and 8 total time points per patient. The Qiagen DNeasy Blood extraction kit was used to purify genomic DNA from total PBMCs and from tumor samples. PBMCs were collected pretreatment and during treatment, and were isolated and stored as previously described. Based on the germline V gene, the CDR1 and CDR2 sequences are MNHEY and SVGAGI. Relative to germline, V is 0 bases shorter and J is 10 bases shorter, with 7 bases between their ends. The CDR3 goes from the cysteine to the phenylalanine over 13 residues. Solely the CDR3 DNA is kept, with 39 bases framed from the first base.

These data are taken from a study of PD-L1 blockade in urothelial cancer (dated by TCRdb to about 2017). As for the study more broadly: Every patient began therapy in the mid-2010s and was given atezolizumab 1,200 mg intravenously every 3 weeks. About nine tenths of the roughly 30 patients were males with bladder-origin urothelial cancer, and about 65% of the roughly 30 reported a prior smoking history. Patients had an ECOG performance status of 0 or 1 and had received between 0 and 3 prior chemotherapy regimens. Blood samples were analyzed at 3 weeks after treatment start (second dose) and at 6 weeks after treatment start. Blood samples gave median yields of about 150,000 T cells and tens of thousands of unique TCRs, along with a median clonality of 0.080. The study, an exploratory multi-omic analysis, examined somatic, immune and clinical correlates of response to PD-L1 blockade with atezolizumab in urothelial cancer. Pretreatment tumor samples, along with matched peripheral blood collected serially before and after atezolizumab treatment, underwent TCR sequencing. Durable clinical benefit was defined as a progression-free survival longer than 6 months, and TCR features were additionally tested against progression-free survival and overall survival. In the same patients, pretreatment tumors underwent whole exome sequencing and RNA sequencing in addition to TCR sequencing. About 10 patients achieved durable clinical benefit and some 20 did not. Some 29 patients had pretreatment blood TCR-seq, some 24 had at least one posttreatment blood collection, and some 24 had tumor TCR-seq. General study outcomes and caveats: Because of the small sample size (n ≈ 30) and the many exploratory analyses performed, the results are intended to be regarded as hypothesis-generating. Improved progression-free and overall survival was associated with having pretreatment peripheral blood TCR clonality below the median. Greater expansion of tumor-associated TCR clones in peripheral blood 3 weeks after the start of treatment was observed in patients with durable benefit (n of about 20, p = 0.022).

Synthetic TCR analog templates were spiked into each PCR to estimate absolute template abundance from read counts. The immunoSEQ assay was used to amplify TCRbeta CDR3 regions from genomic DNA with bias-controlled V and J gene primers. Sequencing of rearranged TCRbeta segments was performed at approximately 20X coverage. Processing in the source paper ran as follows. Clustering was used to correct sequencing errors, and CDR3s were annotated against IMGT to assign V, D and J genes. Downstream analyses used only productive TCRbeta rearrangements, leaving out any out-of-frame or stop-codon sequences. Clonality was computed as one minus Shannon entropy normalized by the log of the number of unique productive sequences. Clones differing between time points or between blood and tumor were identified using Fisher's exact test with Benjamini-Hochberg correction, with an adjusted p below 0.01 applied as the threshold. The immuneACCESS repertoire file appears here via TCRdb, limited to in-frame rearrangements. These files lack a portion of the clones; in checked studies, under half of the deficit traces to unresolved V genes, and the cause of the others is not known. V, J and clone size reflect that table, while D and trimming were determined from the DNA. The sample records around 120,000 clones, around 89% of which are singletons. Around 1.7% of the sample is held by the ten biggest clonotypes.

The TCR sequence derives from a man aged 55 to 70 with urothelial cancer. Specimen: PBMCs, collected around atezolizumab (anti-PD-L1) treatment. The sequence is built from TRBV6-5 and TRBJ1-6, with the D gene not confidently named. The DNA sequence follows: TGTGCCAGCAGTTACTCCCCTAGGTCACCCCTCCACTTT. It translates as CASSYSPRSPLHF.